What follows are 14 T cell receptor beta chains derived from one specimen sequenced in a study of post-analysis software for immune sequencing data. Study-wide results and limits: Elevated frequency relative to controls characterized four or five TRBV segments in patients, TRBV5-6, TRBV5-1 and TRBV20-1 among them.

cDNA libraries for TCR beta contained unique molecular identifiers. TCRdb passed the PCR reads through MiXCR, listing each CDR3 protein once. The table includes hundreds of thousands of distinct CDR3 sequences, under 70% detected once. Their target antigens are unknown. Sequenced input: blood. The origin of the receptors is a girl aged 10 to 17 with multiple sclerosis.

The CDR3 nucleotides read TGCAGTGCTAGTAGTCTCGTGGACTACGAGCAGTACTTC. The encoded protein is CSASSLVDYEQYF. The J gene is TRBJ2-7, the V gene TRBV20-1, with unresolved D. This CDR3 has 13 residues. Trimming pared 3 bases from V and 3 bases from J, leaving 12 bases between. CDR1 and CDR2 from the germline V gene are DFQATT and SNEGSKA (reference sequence).

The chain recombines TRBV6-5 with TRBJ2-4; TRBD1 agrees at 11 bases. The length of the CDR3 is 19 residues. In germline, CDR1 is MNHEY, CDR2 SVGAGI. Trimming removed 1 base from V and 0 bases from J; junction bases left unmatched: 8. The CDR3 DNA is TGTGCCAGCAGTTACTTTCCCGGGACAGGGGGGATAGCCAAAAACATTCAGTACTTC. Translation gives CASSYFPGTGGIAKNIQYF.

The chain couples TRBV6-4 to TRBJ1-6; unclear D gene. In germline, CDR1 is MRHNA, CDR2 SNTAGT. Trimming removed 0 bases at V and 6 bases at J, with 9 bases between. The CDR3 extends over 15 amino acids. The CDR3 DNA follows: TGTGCCAGCAGTGACTCGATGGGAGGTAATTCACCCCTCCACTTT. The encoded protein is CASSDSMGGNSPLHF.

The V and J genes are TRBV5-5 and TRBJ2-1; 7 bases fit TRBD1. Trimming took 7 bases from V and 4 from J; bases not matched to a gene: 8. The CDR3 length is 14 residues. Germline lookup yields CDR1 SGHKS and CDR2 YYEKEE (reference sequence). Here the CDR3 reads CASLKGAGYNEQFF. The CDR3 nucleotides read TGTGCCAGCCTAAAGGGGGCGGGTTACAATGAGCAGTTCTTC.

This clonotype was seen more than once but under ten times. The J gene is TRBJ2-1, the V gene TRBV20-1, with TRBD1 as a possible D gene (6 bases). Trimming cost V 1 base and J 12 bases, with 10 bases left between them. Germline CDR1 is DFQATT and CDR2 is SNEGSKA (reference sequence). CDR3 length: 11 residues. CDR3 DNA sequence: TGCAGTGCTAGAGCAGGGGCACCGCAGTTCTTC. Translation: CSARAGAPQFF.

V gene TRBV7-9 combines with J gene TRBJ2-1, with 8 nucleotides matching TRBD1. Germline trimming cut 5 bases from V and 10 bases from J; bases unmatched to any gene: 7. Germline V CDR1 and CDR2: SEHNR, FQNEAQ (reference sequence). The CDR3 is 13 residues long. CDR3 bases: TGTGCCAGCAGCCTCCGGACAGGGCGAGAGCAGTTCTTC. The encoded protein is CASSLRTGREQFF.

DNA of the CDR3: TGCAGTGCTAATGGACTGGCTGGCATCGGGGAGCAGTTCTTC. Amino acids: CSANGLAGIGEQFF. The chain is built from TRBV20-1 and TRBJ2-1; tentatively, D is TRBD2 (5 bases). V lost 4 bases to trimming and J lost 10 bases, with 20 bases between them. The germline V gene encodes CDR1 DFQATT and CDR2 SNEGSKA (reference sequence). The CDR3 sequence is 14 residues long.

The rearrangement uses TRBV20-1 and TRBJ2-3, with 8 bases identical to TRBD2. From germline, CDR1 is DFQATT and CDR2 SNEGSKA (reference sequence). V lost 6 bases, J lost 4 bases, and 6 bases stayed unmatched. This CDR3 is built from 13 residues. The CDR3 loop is CSAGGVLSDTQYF. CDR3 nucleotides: TGCAGTGCCGGGGGGGTACTATCAGATACGCAGTATTTT.

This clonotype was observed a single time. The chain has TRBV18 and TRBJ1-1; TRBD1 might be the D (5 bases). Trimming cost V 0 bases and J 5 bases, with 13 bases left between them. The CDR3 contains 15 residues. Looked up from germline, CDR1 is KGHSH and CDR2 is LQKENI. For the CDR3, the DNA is TGTGCCAGCTCACCACCGAGGGTGCGGGGGACTGAAGCTTTCTTT. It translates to CASSPPRVRGTEAFF.

CDR3 bases: TGTGCCAGCAGCTTCGAGGACGTGAACACTGAAGCTTTCTTT. Translated, it gives CASSFEDVNTEAFF. V is TRBV7-9 and J is TRBJ1-1, with unresolved D. The CDR3 has 14 residues. CDR1 is SEHNR, CDR2 FQNEAQ, per germline (reference sequence). Trimming stripped 3 bases from V and 0 bases from J, with 8 bases between. Full variable domain (remainder filled in from reference TRBV7-9 and TRBJ1-1): DTGVSQNPRHKITKRGQNVTFRCDPISEHNRLYWYRQTLGQGPEFLTYFQNEAQLEKSRLLSDRFSAERPKGSFSTLEIQRTEQGDSAMYLCASSFEDVNTEAFFGQGTRLTVV.

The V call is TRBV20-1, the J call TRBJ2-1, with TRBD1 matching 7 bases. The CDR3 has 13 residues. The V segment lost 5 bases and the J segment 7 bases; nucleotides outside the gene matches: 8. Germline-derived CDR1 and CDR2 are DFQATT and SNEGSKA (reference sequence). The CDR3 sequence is CSASRQGRNEQFF. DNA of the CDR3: TGCAGTGCTTCCCGACAGGGACGAAATGAGCAGTTCTTC.

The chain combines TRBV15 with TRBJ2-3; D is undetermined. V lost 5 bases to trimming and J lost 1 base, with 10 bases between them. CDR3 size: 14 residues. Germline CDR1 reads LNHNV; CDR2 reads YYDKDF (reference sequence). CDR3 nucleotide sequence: TGTGCCACCAGCCGTCAGATGGGCACAGATACGCAGTATTTT. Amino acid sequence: CATSRQMGTDTQYF.

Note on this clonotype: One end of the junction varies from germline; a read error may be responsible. The CDR3 loop reads CASSSDTLRATNEKRFF. DNA for the CDR3: TGTGCCAGCAGCTCGGACACCCTGCGGGCAACTAATGAAAAACGGTTTTTT. This chain uses TRBV6-1 with TRBJ1-4; the D gene is possibly TRBD1 (5 bases). The CDR3 is 17 residues long. Germline V gene data show CDR1 as MNHNS and CDR2 as SASEGT.

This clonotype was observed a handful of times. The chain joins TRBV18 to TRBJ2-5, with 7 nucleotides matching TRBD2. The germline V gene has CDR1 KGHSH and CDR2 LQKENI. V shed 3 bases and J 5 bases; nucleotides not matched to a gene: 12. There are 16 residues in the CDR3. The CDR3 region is CASSPLLGRETETQYF. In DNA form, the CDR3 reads TGTGCCAGCTCACCGCTCCTAGGGCGGGAGACGGAGACCCAGTACTTC.